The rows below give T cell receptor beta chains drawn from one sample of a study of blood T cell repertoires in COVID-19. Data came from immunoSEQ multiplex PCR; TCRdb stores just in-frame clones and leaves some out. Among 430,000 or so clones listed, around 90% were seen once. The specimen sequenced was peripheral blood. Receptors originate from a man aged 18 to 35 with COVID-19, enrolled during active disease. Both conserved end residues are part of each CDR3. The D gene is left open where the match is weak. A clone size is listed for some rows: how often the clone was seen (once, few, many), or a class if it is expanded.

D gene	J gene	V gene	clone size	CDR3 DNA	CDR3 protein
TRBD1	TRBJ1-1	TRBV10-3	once	TGTGCCATCAGTGACAGGACAGGGAAGGCCACTGAAGCTTTCTTT	CAISDRTGKATEAFF
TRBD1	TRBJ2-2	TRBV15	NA	TGTGCCACCAGCAGAGATAGGGGACAGGGGCTCACCGGGGAGCTGTTTTTT	CATSRDRGQGLTGELFF
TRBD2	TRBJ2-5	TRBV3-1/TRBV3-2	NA	TGTGCCAGCAGCGCACGGACTAGCGGGGAGGAGACCCAGTACTTC	CASSARTSGEETQYF
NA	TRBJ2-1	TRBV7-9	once	TGTGCCAGCAACATACTCCAGGGCCCGTACAATGAGCAGTTCTTC	CASNILQGPYNEQFF
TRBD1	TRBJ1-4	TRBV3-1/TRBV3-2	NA	TGTGCCAGCAGCCCGGGACAGGCTAATGAAAAACTGTTTTTT	CASSPGQANEKLFF
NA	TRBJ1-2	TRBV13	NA	TGTGCCAGCCGCCGCGCGGGGAGAGGGTCTAACTATGGCTACACCTTC	CASRRAGRGSNYGYTF
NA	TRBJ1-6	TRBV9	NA	TGTGCCAGCAGCGTTACAGGCAATTCACCCCTCCACTTT	CASSVTGNSPLHF
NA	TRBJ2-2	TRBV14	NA	TGTGCCAGCAGCCTCCGACAGGTGTACGACGGGGAGCTGTTTTTT	CASSLRQVYDGELFF
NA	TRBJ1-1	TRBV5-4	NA	TGTGCCAGCAGCTTTCGGGACATCCACACTGAAGCTTTCTTT	CASSFRDIHTEAFF
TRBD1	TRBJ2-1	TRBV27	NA	TGTGCCACGAGGACAGGGTTGGTCAATGAGCAGTTCTTC	CATRTGLVNEQFF